This T cell receptor beta chain originates from a study of blood T cells in healthy people across ages. A remark on this clonotype: Its antigen is not identified.

PCR was performed a second time for about 7 to 11 cycles using a sample-barcoded 5' primer and a J-beta primer mix. The authors tagged each cDNA molecule using a template-switch adaptor with 12 random nucleotides. TCRdb reanalysed the 5' RACE reads using MiXCR and keeps one entry per CDR3 protein. The table shows about 780,000 distinct CDR3 sequences, with less than 80% occurring only once. Whole-study findings and limits: Unsorted PBMC input precluded a conclusive naive versus antigen-experienced comparison. Estimates of diversity drawn from one million T cells were considered underestimates.

This CDR3 has 15 residues. CDR1 is KGHSH, CDR2 LQKENI, per germline. V was shortened by 6 bases and J by 1 base, with 15 bases between the two germline ends. Sequencing was done on a sample of blood. The TCR sequence derives from a man aged 25-40 years in good health. The chain is built from TRBV18 and TRBJ2-5, with D hard to call. The CDR3 protein is CASSMTPGVQETQYF. In nucleotides, the CDR3 is TGTGCCAGCTCCATGACGCCTGGGGTCCAAGAGACCCAGTACTTC.